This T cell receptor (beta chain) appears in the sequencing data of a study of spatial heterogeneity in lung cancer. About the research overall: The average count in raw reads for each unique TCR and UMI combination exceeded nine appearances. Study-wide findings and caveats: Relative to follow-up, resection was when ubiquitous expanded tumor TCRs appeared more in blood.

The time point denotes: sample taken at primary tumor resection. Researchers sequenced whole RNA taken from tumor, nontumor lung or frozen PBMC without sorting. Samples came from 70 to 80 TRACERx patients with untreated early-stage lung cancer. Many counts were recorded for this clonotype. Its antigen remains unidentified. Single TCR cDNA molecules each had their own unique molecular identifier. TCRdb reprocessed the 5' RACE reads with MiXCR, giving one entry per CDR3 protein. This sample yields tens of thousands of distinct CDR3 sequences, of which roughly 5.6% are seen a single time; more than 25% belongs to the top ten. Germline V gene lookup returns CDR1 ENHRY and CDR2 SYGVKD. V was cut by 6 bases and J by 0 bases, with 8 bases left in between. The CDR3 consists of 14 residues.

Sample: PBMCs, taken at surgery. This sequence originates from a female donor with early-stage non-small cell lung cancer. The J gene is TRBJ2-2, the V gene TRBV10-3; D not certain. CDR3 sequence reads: CAISRLANTGELFF. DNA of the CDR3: TGTGCCATCAGCCGACTGGCGAACACCGGGGAGCTGTTTTTT.